Given below is one T cell receptor beta chain in context. Its antigen is still unknown. No base quality information exists; no much larger clone differs at one position. CDR1 and CDR2, looked up from the germline V gene, are SGHAT and FQNNGV. Cut back by 1 base and 7 bases, the V and J ends lie 16 bases apart. From its cysteine to its phenylalanine, the CDR3 spans 15 amino acids. CDR3 DNA is the only sequence kept; it has 45 bases, read in frame from the first base. Patients chosen for sequencing had shown expansion of CD8+CD57+ cells by flow cytometry. All patients had severe acquired aplastic anemia diagnosed by International Study of Aplastic Anemia and Agranulocytosis and Camitta criteria. No therapy had been received by the patients at the time of blood sampling. In the study, sorted CD4+ and CD8+ blood T cells from patients with severe aplastic anemia and from healthy subjects underwent deep sequencing of TCR repertoires. Patients were enrolled in the USA under clinicaltrials.gov protocols 00001620, 01623167, 00001397, 00071045, 00081523 and 00961064. Ficoll-Paque density gradient centrifugation was used to isolate peripheral blood mononuclear cells. Before DNA was extracted, CD4+ and CD8+ T cells were sorted using either FACS or magnetic beads.

This sample is part of a study of CD8+CD57+ T cells in acquired aplastic anemia (dated by TCRdb to 2017 to 2018). With respect to the entire study: A mean of about 3.2 ug of DNA, ranging from about 0.19 to 27.4 ug, was extracted from sorted CD4+ and CD8+ cells. A CD8+CD57+ expansion meant a frequency higher than the mean frequency seen in healthy subjects.

Genomic DNA served as template for TCR beta VDJ combination and CDR3 sequence profiling. An Illumina HiSeq 2000 was the platform used for TCR repertoire sequencing. The source study handled its data this way. Repertoires were assessed using TRBV/TRBJ rearrangement plots, CDR3 size and DJ length profiles, and Simpson's diversity index. The most abundant DNA sequence in the deep sequencing data was taken as the immunodominant clone. CDR3 amino acid sequences were screened for sharing across subjects and were compared with published repertoires and the VDJdb database. The raw public reads went through TCRdb reprocessing: fastp at Q25, MiXCR clone calling, in-frame beta chains kept. Rows are combined by CDR3 protein, so each entry shows the most common genes and DNA. TCRdb, not the original authors, processed these V and J calls. For this sample there are 150,000 to 200,000 distinct CDR3 sequences; approximately 51% appear just once. The top ten constitute roughly 3.2% of the sample.

Broad study findings and their caveats: Approximately 31 CD8+ CDR3 sequences were found in both patients and controls but appeared to be highly expressed in patients and within the immunodominant clones of the patients. Between patients and healthy controls, no significant difference in CD8+ Simpson's diversity was found (P=0.060).

The sample taken for sequencing was sorted CD4+, CD8+, or CD8+CD57+ T cells (not recorded which) from PBMCs. The chain couples TRBV11-2 to TRBJ2-5; 5 matching bases give a weak D call of TRBD1. This receptor was taken from a human donor with aplastic anemia. The CDR3 corresponds to CASSLAFRQGRTQYF. The base sequence is TGTGCCAGCAGCTTAGCCTTTCGGCAGGGTAGGACCCAGTACTTC.